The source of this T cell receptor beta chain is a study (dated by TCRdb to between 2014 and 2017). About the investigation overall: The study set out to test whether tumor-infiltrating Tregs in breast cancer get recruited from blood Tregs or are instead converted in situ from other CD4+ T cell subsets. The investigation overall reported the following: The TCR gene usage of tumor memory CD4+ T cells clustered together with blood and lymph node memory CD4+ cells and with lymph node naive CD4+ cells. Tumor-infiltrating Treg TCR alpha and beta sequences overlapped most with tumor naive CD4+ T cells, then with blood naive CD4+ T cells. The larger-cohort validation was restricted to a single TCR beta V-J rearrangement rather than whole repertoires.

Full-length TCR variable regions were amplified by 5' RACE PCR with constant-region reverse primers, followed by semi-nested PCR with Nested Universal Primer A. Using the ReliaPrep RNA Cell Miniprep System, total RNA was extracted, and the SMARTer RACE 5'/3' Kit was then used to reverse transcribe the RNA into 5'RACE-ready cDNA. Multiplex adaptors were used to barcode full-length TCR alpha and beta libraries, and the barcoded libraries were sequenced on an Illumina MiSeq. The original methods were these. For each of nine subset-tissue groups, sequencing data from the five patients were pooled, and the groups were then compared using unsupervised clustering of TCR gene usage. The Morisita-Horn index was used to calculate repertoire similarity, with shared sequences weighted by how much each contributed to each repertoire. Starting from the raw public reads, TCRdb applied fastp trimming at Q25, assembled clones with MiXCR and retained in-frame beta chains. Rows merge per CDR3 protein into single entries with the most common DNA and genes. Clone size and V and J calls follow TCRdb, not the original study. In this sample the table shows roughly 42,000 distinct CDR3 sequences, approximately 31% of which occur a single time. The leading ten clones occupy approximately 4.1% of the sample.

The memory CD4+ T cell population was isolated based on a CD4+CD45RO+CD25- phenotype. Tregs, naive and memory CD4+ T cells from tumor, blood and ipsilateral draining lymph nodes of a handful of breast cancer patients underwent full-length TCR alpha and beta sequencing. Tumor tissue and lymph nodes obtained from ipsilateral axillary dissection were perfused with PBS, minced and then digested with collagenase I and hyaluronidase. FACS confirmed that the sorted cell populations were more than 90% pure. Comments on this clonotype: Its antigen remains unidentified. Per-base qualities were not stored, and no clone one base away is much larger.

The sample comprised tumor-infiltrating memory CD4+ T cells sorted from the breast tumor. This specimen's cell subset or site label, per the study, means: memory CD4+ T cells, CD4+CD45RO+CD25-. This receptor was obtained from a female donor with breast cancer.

CDR3 loop: CASTPEEGIQYF. The DNA sequence reads TGTGCCAGCACCCCGGAGGAGGGCATTCAGTACTTC. This chain is built from TRBV6-6 and TRBJ2-4; perhaps TRBD2 is the D gene, with 6 bases matching. Inclusive of the bounding cysteine and phenylalanine, the CDR3 is 12 residues long. The retained sequence is limited to the CDR3, 36 bases, with the frame set at the first base. V is clipped by 7 bases and J by 9 bases, and the sequence between their germline boundaries is 13 bases long. Looking up the germline V gene (reference sequence) yields CDR1 MNHNY and CDR2 SVGAGI.